The 21 T cell receptor beta chains listed next were all sequenced from one sample in a study of identical twins. TCRdb ran MiXCR on the 5' RACE reads and lists one entry per CDR3 protein. The data hold approximately 210,000 distinct CDR3 sequences, with 9.4% observed a single time. Material for sequencing was memory (CD45RO+) T cells sorted from blood. These receptors were obtained from a woman younger than 30 in good health.

The rearrangement joins TRBV24-1 to TRBJ1-1; TRBD1 aligns across 7 bases. CDR1 is KGHDR and CDR2 is SFDVKD in the germline V gene. The length of the CDR3 is 15 residues. The trim removed 0 bases at V and 4 bases at J, leaving 4 bases unmatched. CDR3 DNA sequence: TGTGCCACCAGTGATTTGAAGGGGGCCGGCACTGAAGCTTTCTTT. Its protein product is CATSDLKGAGTEAFF.

This clonotype showed up many times. The rearrangement joins TRBV7-8 to TRBJ1-5; D remains ambiguous. This CDR3 contains 14 residues. The germline V and J ends were trimmed by 3 bases and 0 bases, with 6 bases remaining between them. In germline, CDR1 is SGHVS, CDR2 FQNEAQ. The CDR3 DNA reads TGTGCCAGCAGCTTTCGGAATAGCAATCAGCCCCAGCATTTT. Translated: CASSFRNSNQPQHF.

This clonotype appeared many times. The chain recombines TRBV7-9 with TRBJ1-1; 7 bases fit TRBD1. The CDR3 covers 14 residues. V was clipped by 5 bases and J by 8 bases; unmatched bases: 11. From germline, CDR1 is SEHNR and CDR2 FQNEAQ (reference sequence). Here the CDR3 reads CASSPHLGQAEAFF. The CDR3 nucleotides are TGTGCCAGCAGCCCACACCTAGGACAGGCGGAAGCTTTCTTT.

This clonotype was counted ten times or more. The rearrangement links TRBV20-1 to TRBJ1-2; D call uncertain. The CDR3 loop spans 13 amino acids. Germline loops: CDR1 DFQATT, CDR2 SNEGSKA (reference sequence). V was cut by 6 bases and J by 2 bases, with 13 bases left in between. This CDR3 reads CSAPLTVNYGYTF. CDR3 bases: TGCAGTGCCCCCCTGACGGTCAACTATGGCTACACCTTC.

The CDR3 sequence: CSASRGGEQFF. The CDR3 DNA reads TGCAGTGCTAGTAGGGGAGGTGAGCAGTTCTTC. The rearrangement uses TRBV20-1 and TRBJ2-1, with TRBD2 as a possible D gene (6 bases). The CDR3 sequence is 11 residues long. The ends were cut back, 3 bases at V and 9 bases at J, with 9 bases in the middle. Per the germline V gene, CDR1 is DFQATT and CDR2 is SNEGSKA (reference sequence).

This clonotype was detected only a few times. The chain combines TRBV29-1 with TRBJ2-5; no clear D. CDR3 length equals 10 residues. The germline V gene encodes CDR1 SQVTM and CDR2 ANQGSEA. V lost 7 bases and J lost 5, with 8 bases in between. The CDR3 reads CSALRETQYF. The CDR3, as DNA: TGCAGCGCCCTGAGGGAGACCCAGTACTTC.

This clonotype has a handful of counts. V and J are TRBV12-3 or TRBV12-4 and TRBJ1-1; unclear D gene. This CDR3 has 13 amino acids. The ends were cut back, 6 bases at V and 6 bases at J, with 14 bases in the middle. CDR3 coding DNA: TGTGCCAGCAGCTTTTACCGCGGGGCTGAAGCTTTCTTT. Translated: CASSFYRGAEAFF.

A note on this clonotype: This may be a read error: a much more frequent sequence differs by one nucleotide. The chain couples TRBV5-1 to TRBJ2-3, with a weak D call TRBD1 (7 bases). This CDR3 has 15 residues. Germline V gene sequence: CDR1 SGHRS, CDR2 YFSETQ. DNA of the CDR3: TGCGCCAGCAGTTCCGCCCCCCGCGGGACAGATACGCTGTATTTT. Translating it yields CASSSAPRGTDTLYF. Full variable domain (rest looked up from reference TRBV5-1 and TRBJ2-3): KAGVTQTPRYLIKTRGQQVTLSCSPISGHRSVSWYQQTPGQGLQFLFEYFSETQRNKGNFPGRFSGRQFSNSRSEMNVSTLELGDSALYLCASSSAPRGTDTLYFGPGTRLTVL.

This clonotype showed up just a few times. The rearrangement joins TRBV18 to TRBJ2-1; 7 positions agree with TRBD2. Germline V gene lookup returns CDR1 KGHSH and CDR2 LQKENI. CDR3 length equals 17 residues. V gave up 6 bases and J gave up 7 bases; unmatched junction bases: 18. CDR3 nucleotides: TGTGCCAGCTCCTTTGTGCCTAGCGGCCCCCATGGTAATGAGCAGTTCTTC. Translating gives CASSFVPSGPHGNEQFF.

At least ten counts were recorded for this clonotype. V usage is TRBV5-1 and J usage is TRBJ2-3; possible D gene TRBD2, 6 bases. V gave up 4 bases and J gave up 2 bases, with 17 bases separating them. CDR3 size: 16 residues. The V gene's germline CDR1 is SGHRS and CDR2 YFSETQ. The CDR3 loop is CASSLRSSDPTDTQYF. CDR3 coding DNA: TGCGCCAGCAGCCTACGCTCTAGCGACCCCACAGATACGCAGTATTTT.

This clonotype was seen more than once but under ten times. The rearrangement uses TRBV6-5 and TRBJ2-3; possibly TRBD1 or TRBD2 for D (5 bases each). The CDR3 length is 15 residues. CDR1 and CDR2 from the germline V gene are MNHEY and SVGAGI. V was clipped by 2 bases and J by 0 bases, with 9 bases between them. This CDR3 is CASSYVGPSTDTQYF. In DNA, the CDR3 is TGTGCCAGCAGTTACGTGGGACCTAGCACAGATACGCAGTATTTT.

This clonotype was detected ten times or more. The chain uses TRBV29-1 and TRBJ2-3; TRBD1 matches at 7 bases. With V trimmed by 5 bases and J by 3 bases, 5 bases remained unmatched. CDR1 is SQVTM, CDR2 ANQGSEA, per germline. The CDR3 is made up of 13 amino acids. CDR3 in DNA: TGCAGCGTTAACAGGGACAGAACAGATACGCAGTATTTT. Translation gives CSVNRDRTDTQYF.

This clonotype turned up a few times. J is TRBJ1-2 and V is TRBV6-1; D remains unclear. V dropped 6 bases and J dropped 11 bases, with 19 bases sitting between them. From germline, CDR1 is MNHNS and CDR2 SASEGT. The CDR3 has 13 residues. The DNA for the CDR3 is TGTGCCAGCAGGACCCCGGTCAATTTGAGGTACACCTTC. Its translation: CASRTPVNLRYTF.

This sequence joins TRBV7-9 and TRBJ2-1; no clear D. Germline V gene data show CDR1 as SEHNR and CDR2 as FQNEAQ (reference sequence). This CDR3 contains 15 residues. V lost 5 bases and J lost 0, with 11 bases in between. CDR3 region: CASSTGPSSYNEQFF. For the CDR3, the DNA is TGTGCCAGCAGCACCGGACCCAGCTCCTACAATGAGCAGTTCTTC.

This clonotype was detected only a few times. The chain carries TRBV9 and TRBJ2-3; a possible D gene is TRBD1 (5 bases). Trimming took off 0 bases at V and 4 bases at J, with 12 bases between the two ends. The CDR3 sequence is 15 residues long. Germline CDR1 and CDR2: SGDLS and YYNGEE. CDR3 nucleotides: TGTGCCAGCAGCGTAGGTCCCAGGGTGGCAGATACGCAGTATTTT. Residues: CASSVGPRVADTQYF.

In its sample, this clonotype was seen many times. The chain carries TRBV20-1 and TRBJ2-2; a weak D match, TRBD1 (8 bases). Germline-derived CDR1 and CDR2 are DFQATT and SNEGSKA (reference sequence). Deletions cut 3 bases from V and 4 bases from J, with 12 bases between. CDR3 length: 14 residues. This CDR3 reads CSARTGEGTGELFF. The CDR3 nucleotides are TGCAGTGCTAGGACAGGGGAGGGCACCGGGGAGCTGTTTTTT.

This clonotype was counted ten times or more. V gene TRBV7-2 combines with J gene TRBJ1-2; maybe TRBD1 (5 bases). Germline-derived CDR1 and CDR2 are SGHTA and FQGNSA. V was shortened by 0 bases and J by 6 bases, with 14 bases between the two germline ends. This CDR3 is 15 amino acids long. Here the CDR3 reads CASSLASGGFHGYTF. CDR3 sequence (DNA): TGTGCCAGCAGCTTAGCCTCGGGGGGATTTCATGGCTACACCTTC.

The V gene is TRBV7-9, the J gene TRBJ2-1, with D unclear. Germline CDR1 reads SEHNR; CDR2 reads FQNEAQ (reference sequence). The CDR3 spans 16 residues. V was pared by 1 base and J by 8 bases, with 18 bases between. CDR3 DNA sequence: TGTGCCAGCAGCTTAGAAGTGACTTCCCGCCGGGATGAGCAGTTCTTC. Protein product: CASSLEVTSRRDEQFF.

This clonotype was seen a handful of times. In DNA, the CDR3 is TGCAGTGCCGCTCAAGGGGGTGGAGCGCAAGAGACCCAGTACTTC. Translated, it gives CSAAQGGGAQETQYF. The chain joins TRBV20-1 to TRBJ2-5, with D possibly matching TRBD1 (6 bases). Germline CDR1 reads DFQATT; CDR2 reads SNEGSKA (reference sequence). With 6 bases removed from V and 2 bases from J, the gap between germline ends came to 19 bases. The CDR3 length is 15 residues.

CDR3 sequence reads: CASSLLSQGGYTF. The CDR3 DNA is TGTGCCAGCAGCTTATTGTCACAGGGTGGCTACACCTTC. The chain combines TRBV11-2 with TRBJ1-2; tentative D call: TRBD1 (6 bases). The ends were cut back, 2 bases at V and 7 bases at J, with 11 bases in the middle. Per germline, CDR1 SGHAT and CDR2 FQNNGV. The CDR3 totals 13 residues.

This sequence joins TRBV3-1 and TRBJ2-7; no firm D call. V was clipped by 2 bases and J by 3 bases, with 5 bases between them. The CDR3 runs 12 residues. Germline V gene lookup returns CDR1 LGHDT and CDR2 YNNKEL (reference sequence). In DNA, the CDR3 is TGTGCCAGCAGCCAATGGGACTACGAGCAGTACTTC. It encodes CASSQWDYEQYF.